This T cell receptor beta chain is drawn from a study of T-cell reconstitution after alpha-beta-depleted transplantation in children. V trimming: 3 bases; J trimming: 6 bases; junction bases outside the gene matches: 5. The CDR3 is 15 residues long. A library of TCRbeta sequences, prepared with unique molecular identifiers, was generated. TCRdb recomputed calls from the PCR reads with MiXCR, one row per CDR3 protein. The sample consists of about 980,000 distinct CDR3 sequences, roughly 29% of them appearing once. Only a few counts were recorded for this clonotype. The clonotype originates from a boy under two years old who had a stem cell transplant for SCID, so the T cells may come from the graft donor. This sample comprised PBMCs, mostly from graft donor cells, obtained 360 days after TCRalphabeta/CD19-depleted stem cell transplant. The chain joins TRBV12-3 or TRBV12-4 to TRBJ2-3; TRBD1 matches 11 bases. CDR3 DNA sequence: TGTGCCAGCAGTTTCCGGGACAGGGGGTCGGATACGCAGTATTTT. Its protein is CASSFRDRGSDTQYF.